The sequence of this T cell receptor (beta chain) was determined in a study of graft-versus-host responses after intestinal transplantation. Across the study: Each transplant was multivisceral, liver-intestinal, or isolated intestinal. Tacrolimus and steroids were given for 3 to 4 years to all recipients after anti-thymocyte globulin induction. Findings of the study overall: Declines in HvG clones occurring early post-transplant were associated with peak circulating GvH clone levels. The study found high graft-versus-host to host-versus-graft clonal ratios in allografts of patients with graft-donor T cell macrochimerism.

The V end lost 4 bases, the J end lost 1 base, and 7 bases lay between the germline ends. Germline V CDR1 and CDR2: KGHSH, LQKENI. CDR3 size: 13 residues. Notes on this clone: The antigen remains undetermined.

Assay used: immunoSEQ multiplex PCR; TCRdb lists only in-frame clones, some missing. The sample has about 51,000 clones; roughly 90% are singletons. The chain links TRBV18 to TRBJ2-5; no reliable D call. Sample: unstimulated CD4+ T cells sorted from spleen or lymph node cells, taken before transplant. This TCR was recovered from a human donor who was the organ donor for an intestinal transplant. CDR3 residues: CASSRSSQETQYF. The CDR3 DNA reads TGTGCCAGCTCACGAAGTAGCCAAGAGACCCAGTACTTC.